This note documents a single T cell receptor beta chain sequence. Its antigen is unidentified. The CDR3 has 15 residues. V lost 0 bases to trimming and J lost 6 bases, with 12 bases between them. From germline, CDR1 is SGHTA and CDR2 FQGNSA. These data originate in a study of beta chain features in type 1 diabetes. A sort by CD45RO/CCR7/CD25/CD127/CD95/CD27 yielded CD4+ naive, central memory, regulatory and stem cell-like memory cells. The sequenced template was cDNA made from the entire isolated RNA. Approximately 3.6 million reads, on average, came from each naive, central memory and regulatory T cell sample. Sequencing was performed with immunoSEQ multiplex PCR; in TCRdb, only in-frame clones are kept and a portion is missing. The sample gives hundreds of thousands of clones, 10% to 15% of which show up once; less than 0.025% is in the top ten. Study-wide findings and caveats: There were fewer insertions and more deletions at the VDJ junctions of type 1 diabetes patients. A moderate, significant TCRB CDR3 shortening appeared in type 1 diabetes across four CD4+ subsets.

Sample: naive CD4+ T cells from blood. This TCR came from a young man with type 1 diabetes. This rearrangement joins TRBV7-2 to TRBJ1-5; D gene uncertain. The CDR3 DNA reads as TGTGCCAGCAGCTTAGCGCTTACGGGAGGTCAGCCCCAGCATTTT. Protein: CASSLALTGGQPQHF.